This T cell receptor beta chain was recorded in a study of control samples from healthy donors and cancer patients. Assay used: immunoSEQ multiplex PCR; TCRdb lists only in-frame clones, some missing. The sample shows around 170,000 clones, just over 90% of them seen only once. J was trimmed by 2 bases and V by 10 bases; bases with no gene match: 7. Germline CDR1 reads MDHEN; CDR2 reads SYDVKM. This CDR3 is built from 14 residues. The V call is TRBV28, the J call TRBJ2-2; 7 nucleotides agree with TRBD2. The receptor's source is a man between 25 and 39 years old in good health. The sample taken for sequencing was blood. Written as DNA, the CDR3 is TGTGCCACCCCGGGACTACCAAACACCGGGGAGCTGTTTTTT. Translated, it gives CATPGLPNTGELFF. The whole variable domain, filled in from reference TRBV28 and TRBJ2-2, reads DVKVTQSSRYLVKRTGEKVFLECVQDMDHENMFWYRQDPGLGLRLIYFSYDVKMKEKGDIPEGYSVSREKKERFSLILESASTNQTSMYLCATPGLPNTGELFFGEGSRLTVL.